Reported below is one T cell receptor beta chain. The assay was immunoSEQ multiplex PCR, and TCRdb's table has in-frame clones only and misses some. The table includes 50,000 to 70,000 clones, around four fifths detected once. The data stem from a study of OX40 agonist ivuxolimab in advanced cancers. As for the study in general: Melanoma, hepatocellular carcinoma, head and neck or renal cell cancer occurred in dose-escalation patients.

The material was CD4+ or CD8+ T cells sorted from blood, obtained in a trial of the OX40 agonist ivuxolimab. The sequence was obtained from an adult with an advanced solid tumor such as melanoma, head and neck, liver or kidney cancer.

The CDR3 region is CASSPGLAGGTGELFF. The CDR3 DNA reads TGTGCCAGCAGCCCGGGACTAGCGGGAGGCACCGGGGAGCTGTTTTTT. The J gene is TRBJ2-2, the V gene TRBV7-6, with 15 bases fitting TRBD2. After removal of 5 bases from V and 4 bases from J, the junction contained 2 bases not matched to a gene. The CDR3 contains 16 residues. CDR1 and CDR2 (germline): SGHVS, FNYEAQ.